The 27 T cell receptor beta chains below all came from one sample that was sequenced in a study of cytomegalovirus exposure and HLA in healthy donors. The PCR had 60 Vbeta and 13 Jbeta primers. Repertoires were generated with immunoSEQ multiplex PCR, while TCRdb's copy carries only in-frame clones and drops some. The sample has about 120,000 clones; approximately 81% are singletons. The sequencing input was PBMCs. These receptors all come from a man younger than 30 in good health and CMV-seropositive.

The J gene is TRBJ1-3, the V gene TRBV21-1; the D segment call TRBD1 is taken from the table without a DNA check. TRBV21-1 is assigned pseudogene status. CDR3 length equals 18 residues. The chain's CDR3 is CASSKFVPRVTSGNTIYF. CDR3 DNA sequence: TGTGCCAGCAGCAAGTTTGTTCCCAGGGTAACCTCTGGAAACACCATATATTTT.

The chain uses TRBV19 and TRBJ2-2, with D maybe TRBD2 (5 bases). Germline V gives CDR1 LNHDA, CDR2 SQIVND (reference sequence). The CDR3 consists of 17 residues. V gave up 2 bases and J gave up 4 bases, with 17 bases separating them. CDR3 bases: TGTGCCAGTAGTATACGGGGTATAAGGGAATTCACCGGGGAGCTGTTTTTT. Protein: CASSIRGIREFTGELFF.

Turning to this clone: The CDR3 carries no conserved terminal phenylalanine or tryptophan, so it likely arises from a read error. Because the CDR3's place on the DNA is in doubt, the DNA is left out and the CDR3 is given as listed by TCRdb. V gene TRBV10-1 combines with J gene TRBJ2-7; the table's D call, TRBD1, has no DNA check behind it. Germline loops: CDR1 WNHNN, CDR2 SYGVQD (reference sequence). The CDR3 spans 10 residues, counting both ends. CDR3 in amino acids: CASMETGDPL.

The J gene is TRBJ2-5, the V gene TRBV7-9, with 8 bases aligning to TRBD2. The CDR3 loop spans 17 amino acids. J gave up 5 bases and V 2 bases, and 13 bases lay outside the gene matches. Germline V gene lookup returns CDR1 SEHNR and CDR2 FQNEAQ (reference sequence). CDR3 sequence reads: CASSLSGTSGGRETQYF. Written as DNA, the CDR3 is TGTGCCAGCAGCTTATCAGGCACTAGCGGAGGGCGGGAGACCCAGTACTTC.

The CDR3 DNA is TGTGCCAGCAGCGCAACCGTGGGCGCCGGGGAGCTGTTTTTT. Protein sequence: CASSATVGAGELFF. The V gene is TRBV9, the J gene TRBJ2-2, with D uncertain. The CDR3 consists of 14 residues. CDR1 and CDR2 from the germline V gene are SGDLS and YYNGEE. The germline V and J ends were trimmed by 3 bases and 6 bases, with 12 bases remaining between them.

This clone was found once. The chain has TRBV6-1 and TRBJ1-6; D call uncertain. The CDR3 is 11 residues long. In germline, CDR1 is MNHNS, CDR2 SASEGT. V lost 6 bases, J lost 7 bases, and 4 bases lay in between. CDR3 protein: CASRLNSPLHF. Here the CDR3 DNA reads TGTGCCAGCAGGCTAAATTCACCCCTCCACTTT.

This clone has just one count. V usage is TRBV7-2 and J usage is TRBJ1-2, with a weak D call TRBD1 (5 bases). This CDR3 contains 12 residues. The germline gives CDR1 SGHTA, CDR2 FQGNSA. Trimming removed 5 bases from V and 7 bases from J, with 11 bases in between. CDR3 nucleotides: TGTGCCAGCAGCCGGGGGATGCGTGGCTACACCTTC. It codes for CASSRGMRGYTF.

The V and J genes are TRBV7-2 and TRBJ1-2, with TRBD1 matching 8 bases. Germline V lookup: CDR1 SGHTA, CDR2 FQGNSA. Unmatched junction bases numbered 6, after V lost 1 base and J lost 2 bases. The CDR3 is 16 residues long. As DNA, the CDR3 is TGTGCCAGCAGCTTAGATTTATGGGACAGGAACTATGGCTACACCTTC. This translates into CASSLDLWDRNYGYTF.

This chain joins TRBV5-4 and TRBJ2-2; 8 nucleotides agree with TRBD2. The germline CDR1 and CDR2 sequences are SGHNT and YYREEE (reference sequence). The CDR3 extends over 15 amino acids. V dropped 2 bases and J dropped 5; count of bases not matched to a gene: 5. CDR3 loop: CASSLAGVTTGELFF. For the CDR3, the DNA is TGTGCCAGCAGCTTAGCGGGAGTAACTACCGGGGAGCTGTTTTTT. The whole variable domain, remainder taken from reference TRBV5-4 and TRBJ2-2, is ETGVTQSPTHLIKTRGQQVTLRCSSQSGHNTVSWYQQALGQGPQFIFQYYREEENGRGNFPPRFSGLQFPNYSSELNVNALELDDSALYLCASSLAGVTTGELFFGEGSRLTVL.

The CDR3 spells CASSLDRGSASIGELFF. The CDR3 nucleotides read TGTGCCAGCAGCTTGGACAGGGGGAGTGCAAGCATCGGGGAGCTGTTTTTT. The V gene is TRBV5-4, the J gene TRBJ2-2; 8 nucleotides align to TRBD1. V lost 0 bases to trimming and J lost 7 bases; unmatched junction nucleotides: 11. The germline V gene has CDR1 SGHNT and CDR2 YYREEE (reference sequence). This CDR3 has 17 amino acids.

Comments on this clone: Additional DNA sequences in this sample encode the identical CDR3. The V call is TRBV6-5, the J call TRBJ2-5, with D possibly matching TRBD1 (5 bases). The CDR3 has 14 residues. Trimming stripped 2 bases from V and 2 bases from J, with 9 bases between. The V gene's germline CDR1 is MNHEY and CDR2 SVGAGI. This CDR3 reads CASSYRGSQETQYF. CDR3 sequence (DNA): TGTGCCAGCAGTTACAGGGGCAGTCAAGAGACCCAGTACTTC.

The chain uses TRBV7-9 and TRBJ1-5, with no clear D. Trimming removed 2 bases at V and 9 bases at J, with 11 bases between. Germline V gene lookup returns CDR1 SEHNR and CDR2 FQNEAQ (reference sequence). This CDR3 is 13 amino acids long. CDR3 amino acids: CASSLQAGRPQHF. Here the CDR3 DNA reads TGTGCCAGCAGCTTACAGGCAGGCAGGCCCCAGCATTTT.

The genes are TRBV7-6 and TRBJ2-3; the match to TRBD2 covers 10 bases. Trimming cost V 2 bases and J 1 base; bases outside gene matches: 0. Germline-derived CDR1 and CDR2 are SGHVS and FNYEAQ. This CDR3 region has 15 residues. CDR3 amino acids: CASSLLAGGTDTQYF. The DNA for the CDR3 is TGTGCCAGCAGCTTACTAGCGGGGGGCACAGATACGCAGTATTTT. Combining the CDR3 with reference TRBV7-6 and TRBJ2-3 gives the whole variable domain GAGVSQSPRYKVTKRGQDVALRCDPISGHVSLYWYRQALGQGPEFLTYFNYEAQQDKSGLPNDRFSAERPEGSISTLTIQRTEQRDSAMYRCASSLLAGGTDTQYFGPGTRLTVL.

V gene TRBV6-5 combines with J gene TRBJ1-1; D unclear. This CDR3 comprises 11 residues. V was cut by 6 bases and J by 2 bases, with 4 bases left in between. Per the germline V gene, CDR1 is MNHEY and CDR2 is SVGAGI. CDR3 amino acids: CASRRNTEAFF. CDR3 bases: TGTGCCAGCAGGCGCAACACTGAAGCTTTCTTT.

This chain's CDR3 is CASSLVSEQFF. For the CDR3, the DNA is TGTGCCAGCAGCTTAGTATCTGAGCAGTTCTTC. The chain uses TRBV7-2 and TRBJ2-1; D is unresolved. V was trimmed by 1 base and J by 9 bases, leaving 4 bases between them. The length of the CDR3 is 11 residues. Germline loops: CDR1 SGHTA, CDR2 FQGNSA.

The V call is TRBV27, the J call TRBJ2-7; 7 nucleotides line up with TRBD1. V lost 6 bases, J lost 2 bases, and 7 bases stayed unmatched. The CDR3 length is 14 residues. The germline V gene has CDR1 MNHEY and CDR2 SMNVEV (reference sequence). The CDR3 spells CASSPDRAAYEQYF. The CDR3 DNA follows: TGTGCCAGCAGCCCAGACAGGGCGGCCTACGAGCAGTACTTC.

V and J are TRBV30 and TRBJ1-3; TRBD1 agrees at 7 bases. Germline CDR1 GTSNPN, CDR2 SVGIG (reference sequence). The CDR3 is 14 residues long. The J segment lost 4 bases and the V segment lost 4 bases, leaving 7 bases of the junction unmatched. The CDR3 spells CAWNRDSWGNTIYF. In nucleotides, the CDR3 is TGTGCCTGGAATCGGGACAGTTGGGGAAACACCATATATTTT.

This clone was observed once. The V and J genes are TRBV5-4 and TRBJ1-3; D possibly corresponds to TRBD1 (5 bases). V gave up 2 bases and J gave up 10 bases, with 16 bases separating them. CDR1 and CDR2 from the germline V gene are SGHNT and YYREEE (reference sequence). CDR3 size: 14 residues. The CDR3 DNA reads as TGTGCCAGCAGCTTCGGCAGGGACTATGCGACCATATATTTT. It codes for CASSFGRDYATIYF. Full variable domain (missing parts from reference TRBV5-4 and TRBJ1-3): ETGVTQSPTHLIKTRGQQVTLRCSSQSGHNTVSWYQQALGQGPQFIFQYYREEENGRGNFPPRFSGLQFPNYSSELNVNALELDDSALYLCASSFGRDYATIYFGEGSWLTVV.

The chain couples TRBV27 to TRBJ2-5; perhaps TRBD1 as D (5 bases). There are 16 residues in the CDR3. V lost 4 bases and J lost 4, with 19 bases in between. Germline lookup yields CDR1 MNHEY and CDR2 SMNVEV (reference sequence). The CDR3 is CASSSLAGSGGETQYF. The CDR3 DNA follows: TGTGCCAGCAGTTCCCTCGCAGGGTCCGGCGGAGAGACCCAGTACTTC.

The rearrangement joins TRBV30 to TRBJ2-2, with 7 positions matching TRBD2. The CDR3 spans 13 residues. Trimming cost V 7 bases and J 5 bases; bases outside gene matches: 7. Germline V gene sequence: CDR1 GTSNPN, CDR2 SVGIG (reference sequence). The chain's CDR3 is CAYRGDLTGELFF. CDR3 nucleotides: TGTGCCTATCGGGGGGACTTGACCGGGGAGCTGTTTTTT.

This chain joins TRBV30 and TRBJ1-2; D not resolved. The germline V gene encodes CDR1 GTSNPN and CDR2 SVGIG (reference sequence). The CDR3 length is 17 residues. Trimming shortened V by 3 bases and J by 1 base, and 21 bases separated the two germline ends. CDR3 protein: CAWSPPLQKRINYGYTF. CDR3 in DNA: TGTGCCTGGAGCCCCCCCCTGCAGAAAAGAATTAACTATGGCTACACCTTC.

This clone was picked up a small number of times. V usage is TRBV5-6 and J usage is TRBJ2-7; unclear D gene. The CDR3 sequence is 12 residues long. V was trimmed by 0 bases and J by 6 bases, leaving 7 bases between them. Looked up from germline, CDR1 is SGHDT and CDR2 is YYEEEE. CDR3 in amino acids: CASSLELSEQYF. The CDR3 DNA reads TGTGCCAGCAGCTTGGAACTTAGCGAGCAGTACTTC.

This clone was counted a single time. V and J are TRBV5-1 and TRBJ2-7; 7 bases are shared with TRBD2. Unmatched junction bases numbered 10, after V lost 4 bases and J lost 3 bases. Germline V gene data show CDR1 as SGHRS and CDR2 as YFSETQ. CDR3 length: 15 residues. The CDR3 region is CASSNLPAGNYEQYF. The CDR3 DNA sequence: TGCGCCAGCAGCAACCTACCAGCGGGGAACTACGAGCAGTACTTC.

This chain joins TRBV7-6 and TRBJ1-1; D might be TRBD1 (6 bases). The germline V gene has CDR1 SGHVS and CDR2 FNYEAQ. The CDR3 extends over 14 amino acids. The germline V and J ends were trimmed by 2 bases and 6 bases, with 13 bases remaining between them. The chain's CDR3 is CASSLLSRGAEAFF. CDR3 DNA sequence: TGTGCCAGCAGCTTACTGTCCAGGGGTGCTGAAGCTTTCTTT.

This chain's CDR3 is CASSVVRPGETQYF. DNA for the CDR3: TGTGCCAGCAGTGTGGTCAGGCCCGGTGAGACCCAGTACTTC. V and J are TRBV25-1 and TRBJ2-5; D is unclear. Germline lookup yields CDR1 MGHDK and CDR2 SYGVNS. CDR3 length equals 14 residues. The V end was cut by 4 bases, the J end by 5 bases, with 14 bases between.

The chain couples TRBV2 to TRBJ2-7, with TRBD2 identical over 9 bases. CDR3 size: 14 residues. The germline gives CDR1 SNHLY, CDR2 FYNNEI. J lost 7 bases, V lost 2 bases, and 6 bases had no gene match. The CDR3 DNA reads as TGTGCCAGCAGTGAAAAGGGCGGGAGGGGAGAGCAGTACTTC. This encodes CASSEKGGRGEQYF.

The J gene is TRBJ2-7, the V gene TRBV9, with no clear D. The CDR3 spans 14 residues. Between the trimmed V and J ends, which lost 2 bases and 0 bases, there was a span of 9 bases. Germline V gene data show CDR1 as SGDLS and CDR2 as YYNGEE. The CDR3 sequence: CASSVSPSSYEQYF. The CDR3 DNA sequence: TGTGCCAGCAGCGTTTCGCCGAGCTCCTACGAGCAGTACTTC.